This passage covers 22 T cell receptor beta chains from one sample sequenced in a study of T cell responses to AZD1222 COVID-19 vaccine. TCRdb keeps only in-frame clones here, not all; method: immunoSEQ multiplex PCR. Altogether some 130,000 clones are present, roughly 90% being singletons, with the ten largest covering about 3.5%. Sequenced here: peripheral blood, sampled on day 0 of AZD1222 vaccination. Receptors originate from an adult in good health.

This chain connects TRBV5-1 to TRBJ2-7, with 9 bases that match TRBD1. The CDR3 is 13 residues long. V lost 0 bases to trimming and J lost 10 bases; unmatched junction nucleotides: 5. Germline V gene data show CDR1 as SGHRS and CDR2 as YFSETQ. The CDR3 region is CASSLALGQGQYF. The CDR3 region has the DNA TGCGCCAGCAGCTTGGCCTTGGGACAGGGTCAGTACTTC.

This clone appeared many times. This chain links TRBV12-5 with TRBJ1-1; the D is unclear. In germline, CDR1 is LGHNT, CDR2 FRNRAP. This CDR3 region has 15 residues. With 8 bases removed from V and 1 base from J, the gap between germline ends came to 17 bases. The CDR3, as DNA: TGTGCTAGTAGAACGGGATGGGATCAGAACACTGAAGCTTTCTTT. Its protein is CASRTGWDQNTEAFF.

The gene calls are TRBV29-1 and TRBJ1-1; no firm D call. This CDR3 has 12 residues. Germline CDR1 is SQVTM and CDR2 is ANQGSEA. V lost 6 bases to trimming and J lost 1 base, with 9 bases between them. This CDR3 reads CSVGRENTEAFF. DNA for the CDR3: TGCAGCGTGGGAAGGGAGAACACTGAAGCTTTCTTT.

The V gene is TRBV14, the J gene TRBJ2-7, with D possibly being TRBD1 (5 bases). This CDR3 has 15 amino acids. CDR1 is SGHDN, CDR2 FVKESK, per germline. V gave up 4 bases and J gave up 0 bases, with 13 bases separating them. CDR3 DNA sequence: TGTGCCAGCAGCCTCATGACAGTAAGCTCCTACGAGCAGTACTTC. Translating it yields CASSLMTVSSYEQYF. Complete variable domain (other parts from reference TRBV14 and TRBJ2-7): EAGVTQFPSHSVIEKGQTVTLRCDPISGHDNLYWYRRVMGKEIKFLLHFVKESKQDESGMPNNRFLAERTGGTYSTLKVQPAELEDSGVYFCASSLMTVSSYEQYFGPGTRLTVT.

This chain connects TRBV18 to TRBJ2-2; perhaps TRBD1 as D (5 bases). CDR3 length equals 14 residues. In germline, CDR1 is KGHSH, CDR2 LQKENI. Trimming pared 4 bases from V and 5 bases from J, leaving 11 bases between. DNA of the CDR3: TGTGCCAGCTCACGGAGCAGGGCGACCGGGGAGCTGTTTTTT. Protein sequence: CASSRSRATGELFF.

This chain uses TRBV9 with TRBJ2-5, with a tentative D call TRBD2 (6 bases). This CDR3 is 14 amino acids long. Trimming took 3 bases from V and 3 from J, leaving 12 bases between them. Germline V gives CDR1 SGDLS, CDR2 YYNGEE. CDR3 DNA: TGTGCCAGCAGCGGGGCGGGGTCAAAAGAGACCCAGTACTTC. Protein product: CASSGAGSKETQYF. The variable domain in full, completed from reference TRBV9 and TRBJ2-5, reads DSGVTQTPKHLITATGQRVTLRCSPRSGDLSVYWYQQSLDQGLQFLIQYYNGEERAKGNILERFSAQQFPDLHSELNLSSLELGDSALYFCASSGAGSKETQYFGPGTRLLVL.

The chain carries TRBV19 and TRBJ1-2, with D perhaps matching TRBD1 (6 bases). The germline V gene encodes CDR1 LNHDA and CDR2 SQIVND (reference sequence). The CDR3 totals 12 residues. With 7 bases removed from V and 7 bases from J, the gap between germline ends came to 13 bases. The CDR3 bases are TGTGCCAGTAAAACAACAGGGACTGGCTACACCTTC. Encoded protein: CASKTTGTGYTF.

The CDR3 reads CASRPGQNSGANVLTF. CDR3 nucleotides: TGTGCCAGCAGGCCGGGACAGAACTCTGGGGCCAACGTCCTGACTTTC. V is TRBV27 and J is TRBJ2-6, with 7 bases aligning to TRBD1. V gave up 6 bases and J gave up 0 bases; unmatched junction bases: 5. CDR3 length: 16 residues. Germline assignment: CDR1 MNHEY and CDR2 SMNVEV (reference sequence).

The chain joins TRBV6-5 to TRBJ2-5; D not resolved. CDR1 is MNHEY and CDR2 is SVGAGI in the germline V gene. The germline V and J ends were trimmed by 7 bases and 3 bases, with 6 bases remaining between them. The CDR3 has 11 amino acids. CDR3: CASTQKETQYF. The CDR3 DNA is TGTGCCAGCACACAGAAAGAGACCCAGTACTTC.

The chain is built from TRBV6-5 and TRBJ1-1; a possible D gene is TRBD1 (5 bases). Germline CDR1 and CDR2: MNHEY and SVGAGI. The CDR3 contains 14 residues. The V end lost 8 bases, the J end lost 2 bases, and 15 bases lay between the germline ends. The CDR3 nucleotides read TGTGCCAGCGGGGCTTGGACAACTAACACTGAAGCTTTCTTT. Translation: CASGAWTTNTEAFF.

The rearrangement joins TRBV5-4 to TRBJ2-5; possibly TRBD2 for D (6 bases). Germline V gene data show CDR1 as SGHNT and CDR2 as YYREEE (reference sequence). The germline V and J ends were trimmed by 0 bases and 5 bases, with 11 bases remaining between them. CDR3 length: 14 amino acids. CDR3 sequence (DNA): TGTGCCAGCAGCTTGGGGGGGGTCTTTGAGACCCAGTACTTC. Encoded protein: CASSLGGVFETQYF.

The chain employs TRBV2 and TRBJ1-2; unclear D gene. Trimming cost V 5 bases and J 4 bases, with 8 bases left between them. Germline values: CDR1 SNHLY, CDR2 FYNNEI. The CDR3 sequence is 12 residues long. The DNA for the CDR3 is TGTGCCAGCAGTCTGGCAGCCTATGGCTACACCTTC. It translates to CASSLAAYGYTF.

The genes are TRBV5-1 and TRBJ1-2; a possible D gene is TRBD1 (5 bases). This CDR3 contains 12 residues. Germline V gene lookup returns CDR1 SGHRS and CDR2 YFSETQ. V lost 5 bases and J lost 8, with 13 bases in between. CDR3 DNA: TGCGCCAGCAGAGGGGAACGCGGCGGCTACACCTTC. It encodes CASRGERGGYTF.

The CDR3 DNA reads TGTGCCAGCAGCCCAGGCAGGAGCTCACCCCTCCACTTT. Translating it yields CASSPGRSSPLHF. This chain connects TRBV12-3 or TRBV12-4 to TRBJ1-6, with D hard to call. The CDR3 spans 13 residues. V shed 6 bases and J shed 10 bases, with 13 bases lying between them.

The chain has TRBV30 and TRBJ1-3, with 7 nucleotides matching TRBD1. CDR1 and CDR2 from the germline V gene are GTSNPN and SVGIG (reference sequence). With V trimmed by 0 bases and J by 0 bases, 11 bases remained unmatched. The CDR3 loop spans 18 amino acids. Here the CDR3 DNA reads TGTGCCTGGAGTGTCGCAGGGGGAAACTTTCGCTCTGGAAACACCATATATTTT. Protein product: CAWSVAGGNFRSGNTIYF.

V and J are TRBV6-5 and TRBJ2-7; 10 bases are shared with TRBD1. V shed 2 bases and J 6 bases; nucleotides not matched to a gene: 4. This CDR3 spans 14 amino acids. Germline values: CDR1 MNHEY, CDR2 SVGAGI. CDR3 in amino acids: CASSYGTGAGEQYF. The CDR3 DNA reads as TGTGCCAGCAGTTACGGGACAGGGGCGGGCGAGCAGTACTTC.

The V gene is TRBV12-3 or TRBV12-4, the J gene TRBJ2-1, with D tentatively TRBD1 or TRBD2 (6 bases each). V shed 5 bases and J shed 7 bases, with 12 bases lying between them. This CDR3 region has 13 residues. The CDR3 bases are TGTGCCAGCAGTCGCGGGACAATAAATGAGCAGTTCTTC. This sequence encodes CASSRGTINEQFF.

This clone was seen a single time. The rearrangement links TRBV4-1 to TRBJ2-1, with 11 bases that match TRBD1. Germline V lookup: CDR1 MGHRA, CDR2 YSYEKL. This CDR3 contains 16 residues. V lost 0 bases and J lost 7; bases outside the gene matches: 5. CDR3 in amino acids: CASSQEGQGVVNEQFF. The DNA for the CDR3 is TGCGCCAGCAGCCAAGAGGGACAGGGGGTAGTTAATGAGCAGTTCTTC.

V is TRBV6-5 and J is TRBJ1-2, with D unresolved. Germline loops: CDR1 MNHEY, CDR2 SVGAGI. CDR3 size: 10 residues. CDR3 protein: CAVRARGYTF. The CDR3 DNA reads TGTGCTGTCCGGGCGCGGGGCTACACCTTC.

The genes are TRBV5-1 and TRBJ2-1; 10 positions agree with TRBD2. Unmatched junction bases numbered 2, after V lost 2 bases and J lost 6 bases. CDR1 is SGHRS and CDR2 is YFSETQ in the germline V gene. The CDR3 runs 14 residues. The CDR3 is CASSLAGGPNEQFF. CDR3 DNA sequence: TGCGCCAGCAGCTTAGCGGGAGGGCCCAATGAGCAGTTCTTC.

The rearrangement joins TRBV29-1 to TRBJ1-2, with D perhaps TRBD1 (6 bases). Trimming removed 7 bases at V and 2 bases at J, with 14 bases between. Germline V gene lookup returns CDR1 SQVTM and CDR2 ANQGSEA. The CDR3 has 13 amino acids. The CDR3 DNA reads TGCAGCGCGTCGCGCCAGGGGAACTATGGCTACACCTTC. This sequence encodes CSASRQGNYGYTF.

The chain is built from TRBV5-4 and TRBJ2-7, with 9 bases fitting TRBD1. The J segment lost 4 bases and the V segment lost 2 bases, leaving 7 bases of the junction unmatched. This CDR3 has 15 residues. CDR1 and CDR2 (germline): SGHNT, YYREEE (reference sequence). DNA for the CDR3: TGTGCCAGCAGCTTTGCGGGACAGGGCGGGTACGAGCAGTACTTC. Translating gives CASSFAGQGGYEQYF. The full variable domain, in which reference TRBV5-4 and TRBJ2-7 provide the parts outside the CDR3, is ETGVTQSPTHLIKTRGQQVTLRCSSQSGHNTVSWYQQALGQGPQFIFQYYREEENGRGNFPPRFSGLQFPNYSSELNVNALELDDSALYLCASSFAGQGGYEQYFGPGTRLTVT.